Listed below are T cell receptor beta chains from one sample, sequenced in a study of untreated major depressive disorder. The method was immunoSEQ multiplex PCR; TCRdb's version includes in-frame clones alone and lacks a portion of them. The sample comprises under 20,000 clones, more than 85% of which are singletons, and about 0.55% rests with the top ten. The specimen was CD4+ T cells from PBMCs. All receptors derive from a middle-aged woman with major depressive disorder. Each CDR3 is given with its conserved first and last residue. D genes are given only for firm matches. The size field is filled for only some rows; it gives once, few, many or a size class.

CASSRGQGAYEQYF	TGTGCCAGTAGTAGGGGACAGGGGGCCTACGAGCAGTACTTC	TRBV19	NA	TRBJ2-7	TRBD1
CATSRDVHYEQYF	TGTGCCACCAGCAGAGATGTCCACTACGAGCAGTACTTC	TRBV15	NA	TRBJ2-7	NA
CASSERETSQYF	TGTGCCAGCAGTGAAAGGGAAACGTCGCAGTATTTT	TRBV6-1	NA	TRBJ2-3	NA
CASTIPDRMNTEAFF	TGCGCCAGCACCATCCCGGACAGAATGAACACTGAAGCTTTCTTT	TRBV5-1	NA	TRBJ1-1	NA
CASSQDIRTEAFF	TGCGCCAGCAGCCAAGATATCCGGACTGAAGCTTTCTTT	TRBV4-1	NA	TRBJ1-1	NA
CASSQDPVASRQFF	TGTGCCAGCAGCCAAGATCCTGTGGCTTCACGGCAGTTCTTC	TRBV4-2	NA	TRBJ2-1	NA
CASSVGRYGYTF	TGTGCCAGCAGTGTTGGGCGGTATGGCTACACCTTC	TRBV2	NA	TRBJ1-2	NA
CASSPDRDYGYTF	TGTGCCAGCTCCCCCGACAGGGACTATGGCTACACCTTC	TRBV18	NA	TRBJ1-2	TRBD1
CASSVALGTPSDGYTF	TGTGCCAGCAGCGTAGCTCTGGGGACCCCTTCAGATGGCTACACCTTC	TRBV9	NA	TRBJ1-2	NA
CASSSTGQFYGYTF	TGTGCCAGCAGTTCCACGGGACAGTTCTATGGCTACACCTTC	TRBV6-5	NA	TRBJ1-2	TRBD1
CASSQPRTGGWTQYF	TGCGCCAGCAGTCAGCCTAGGACAGGGGGTTGGACCCAGTACTTC	TRBV23-1	NA	TRBJ2-5	TRBD1
CASSLGGQPKNTIYF	TGTGCCAGCAGCTTGGGTGGACAGCCCAAGAACACCATATATTTT	TRBV5-4	NA	TRBJ1-3	NA
CSVVVFEAFF	TGCAGCGTTGTAGTCTTTGAAGCTTTCTTT	TRBV29-1	NA	TRBJ1-1	NA
CASRRDPNYGYTF	TGTGCCAGTCGCAGGGACCCCAACTATGGCTACACCTTC	TRBV6-5	NA	TRBJ1-2	NA
CASSPQQGTRGANVLTF	TGTGCCAGCTCACCGCAACAGGGGACTAGAGGGGCCAACGTCCTGACTTTC	TRBV18	NA	TRBJ2-6	NA
CASSQDPRLAGGYNEQFF	TGTGCCAGCAGCCAAGACCCGCGCTTAGCGGGAGGTTACAATGAGCAGTTCTTC	TRBV4-2	NA	TRBJ2-1	TRBD2
CASTRVAGGNSPLHF	TGTGCCAGCACCCGGGTGGCAGGGGGTAATTCACCCCTCCACTTT	TRBV2	NA	TRBJ1-6	TRBD1
CAQTPPDRAPYTEAFF	TGTGCCCAAACCCCGCCCGACAGGGCCCCTTACACTGAAGCTTTCTTT	TRBV30	NA	TRBJ1-1	TRBD1
CASSLEGTHRSGNTIYF	TGTGCCAGCAGCTTGGAGGGGACTCACCGCTCTGGAAACACCATATATTTT	TRBV5-8	NA	TRBJ1-3	NA
CASSEAWRSSYNSPLHF	TGTGCCAGCAGTGAAGCATGGCGGAGCTCCTATAATTCACCCCTCCACTTT	TRBV6-1	NA	TRBJ1-6	NA
CASSLRTGSANSPLHF	TGTGCCAGCAGCTTAAGGACAGGGTCGGCGAATTCACCCCTCCACTTT	TRBV13	few	TRBJ1-6	TRBD1
CASSLGDTQYF	TGCGCCAGCAGCTTGGGGGATACGCAGTATTTT	TRBV5-1	NA	TRBJ2-3	NA
CASSQGGSTPQYF	TGCGCCAGCAGCCAAGGGGGGTCGACCCCCCAGTACTTC	TRBV4-1	NA	TRBJ2-5	NA
CAISVGAGKSTDTQYF	TGTGCCATCAGTGTCGGGGCCGGAAAGAGCACAGATACGCAGTATTTT	TRBV10-3	NA	TRBJ2-3	NA
CASRQTGASYGYTF	TGTGCCAGCAGACAGACAGGGGCGAGCTATGGCTACACCTTC	TRBV9	few	TRBJ1-2	TRBD1